This T cell receptor (beta chain) was observed in a study of cytomegalovirus exposure and HLA in healthy donors. General study results and limits: Within an earlier analysis, most TCR beta V segments proved productive either about 90% or about 30% of the time. Later work found most CMV-associated TCR beta chains apparently HLA-restricted. HLA-A and HLA-B allele assignments for most subjects were reportedly predicted accurately using TCR beta sequences.

This CDR3 contains 15 residues. In germline, CDR1 is LGHNA, CDR2 YNFKEQ. V was pared by 4 bases and J by 3 bases, with 7 bases of the junction left unmatched. As concerns this clone: Its antigen is undetermined.

This PCR relied on a set of 60 Vbeta primers and 13 Jbeta primers. Only in-frame clones appear in the TCRdb table, and some are missing; sequencing was by immunoSEQ multiplex PCR. The sample carries some 110,000 clones, 60% to 85% recorded once. Sequenced material: PBMCs. The chain employs TRBV4-2 and TRBJ2-5; 8 positions match TRBD2. The clonotype was recovered from a man aged 50 or older in good health and CMV-seronegative. The CDR3: CASSRAGTSEETQYF. CDR3 nucleotides: TGTGCCAGCAGCCGCGCCGGGACTAGTGAAGAGACCCAGTACTTC.